The entry that follows covers one T cell receptor beta chain sequence. This clonotype has a handful of counts. Its binding antigen is unknown. Base-call qualities are not available, and no considerably larger clone is one nucleotide away. For sequencing, an Illumina HiSeq 1500 was employed. TCRdb reworked the public reads: Q25 trimming with fastp, MiXCR clone assembly, productive beta chains retained. Each entry merges the rows of one CDR3 protein and shows their most common DNA and genes. The sample yields about 530,000 distinct CDR3 sequences; approximately 26% were counted once. About 13% of the sample goes to the ten largest clones. From the germline V gene, CDR1 is SGHAT and CDR2 is FQNNGV. The CDR3 starts with the cysteine, ends with the phenylalanine, and has 14 residues. CDR3 DNA is the only sequence kept; it has 42 bases, read in frame from the first base. V loses 5 bases, J loses 4 bases, and the germline ends lie 12 bases apart.

This specimen comes from a study of T cell repertoires in cytomegalovirus infection (dated by TCRdb to between 2017 and 2020). A note on the overall study: Because public TCR beta signatures pointed to carriage of CMV infection together with the matching HLA type, the HLA type of each donor mattered for the analysis. Study-wide findings and limitations: In both this cohort and an independent cohort of a few hundred donors, the cumulative frequency of public TCR beta family members distinguished carriers of CMV infection plus the relevant HLA type. The ex vivo response was dominated by HLA-C-restricted CMV-specific TCR beta clonotypes, and the single most frequent clonotype in two of eight donors was supplied by these HLA-C-restricted clonotypes.

This sequence was found in a human donor in good health (CMV status not recorded). Some clones in this sample may be carry-over from other donors' samples. The chain links TRBV11-2 with TRBJ2-1; perhaps TRBD1 is the D gene, with 6 bases matching. The material sequenced was PBMCs. In nucleotides, the sequence is TGTGCCAGCAGCCTCATAAGGGGGTACAATGAGCAGTTCTTC. Translation gives CASSLIRGYNEQFF.